The T cell receptor (beta chain) under discussion was sequenced for a study of T cells in Graves' hyperthyroidism and ophthalmopathy. Overall study results and limits: Ophthalmopathy and stable hyperthyroidism were told apart by a 13 V-J model.

This clonotype appeared many times. The antigen is unknown. Per the germline V gene, CDR1 is MNHNS and CDR2 is SASEGT. V was shortened by 6 bases and J by 6 bases, with 8 bases between the two germline ends. This CDR3 has 11 amino acids. Amplified TCR beta CDR3 regions derived from RNA transcripts. HTBI primers were the set used in a first-round RT-PCR of the TCR CDR3. Using its own MiXCR run on the multiplex PCR reads, TCRdb lists one record per CDR3 protein. In the table there are 350,000 to 400,000 distinct CDR3 sequences, roughly 14% of which are singletons. The TCR was taken from a woman aged 60-75 years with Graves' hyperthyroidism. The sequenced sample was blood. The V gene is TRBV6-1, the J gene TRBJ1-1; D unclear. The CDR3 loop is CASSASAEAFF. Here the CDR3 DNA reads TGTGCCAGCAGCGCGAGCGCTGAAGCTTTCTTT.